This T cell receptor (beta chain) was captured in a study of beta chain features in type 1 diabetes. A note on this clone: The target antigen is unknown.

The CDR3 is 16 amino acids. Trimming pared 0 bases from V and 7 bases from J, leaving 15 bases between. CDR1 and CDR2 from the germline V gene are SGHTA and FQGNSA. Findings of the study overall: TCRB CDR3s were moderately but significantly shorter in Type 1 diabetes patients in all four CD4+ subsets. Whether HLA type influences TCRB rearrangement remained unresolved here. The study notes PCR might favor shorter templates equally in patients and controls.

cDNA synthesis used the whole RNA isolate, giving expressed TCRB sequences. The repertoire was sequenced with immunoSEQ multiplex PCR; TCRdb's copy has only in-frame clones and lacks some. The profile shows some 700,000 clones, roughly 13% of them singletons. A sort by CD45RO/CCR7/CD25/CD127/CD95/CD27 yielded CD4+ naive, central memory, regulatory and stem cell-like memory cells. Over 95% purity was reached by all sorted populations. The receptor was derived from a man in his late teens or twenties with type 1 diabetes. V and J are TRBV7-2 and TRBJ1-4; D might be TRBD1 (6 bases). Sequenced material: naive CD4+ T cells from blood. CDR3 nucleotide sequence: TGTGCCAGCAGCTTAGCGGGGCAGGGGAAAGGTGAAAAACTGTTTTTT. This sequence encodes CASSLAGQGKGEKLFF.